This T cell receptor beta chain comes out of a study of blood T cells in healthy people across ages. To note about this clonotype: Its target is not known.

Using a J-beta primer mix together with a sample-barcoded 5' primer, a second PCR was run for about 6 to 12 cycles. TCRdb passed the 5' RACE reads through MiXCR, listing each CDR3 protein once. Among approximately 900,000 distinct CDR3 sequences listed, around 46% were seen once. Germline CDR1 and CDR2: MNHEY and SMNVEV (reference sequence). V was pared by 6 bases and J by 4 bases, with 16 bases between. The CDR3 runs 15 residues. Study conclusions and caveats: There was a strong correlation between TCR beta diversity and naive T cell percentage. Relative to aged donors, long-lived donors carried more naive CD4+ cells and displayed higher diversity.

Collection of approximately 9.3 milliliters of peripheral blood was performed for each donor. Sequenced: blood. The receptor was isolated from a man aged 25 to 45 in good health. The rearrangement links TRBV27 to TRBJ1-5; D gene ambiguous. The CDR3 protein is CASRPDTSPNQPQHF. In DNA, the CDR3 is TGTGCCAGCAGGCCTGACACTTCGCCGAATCAGCCCCAGCATTTT.